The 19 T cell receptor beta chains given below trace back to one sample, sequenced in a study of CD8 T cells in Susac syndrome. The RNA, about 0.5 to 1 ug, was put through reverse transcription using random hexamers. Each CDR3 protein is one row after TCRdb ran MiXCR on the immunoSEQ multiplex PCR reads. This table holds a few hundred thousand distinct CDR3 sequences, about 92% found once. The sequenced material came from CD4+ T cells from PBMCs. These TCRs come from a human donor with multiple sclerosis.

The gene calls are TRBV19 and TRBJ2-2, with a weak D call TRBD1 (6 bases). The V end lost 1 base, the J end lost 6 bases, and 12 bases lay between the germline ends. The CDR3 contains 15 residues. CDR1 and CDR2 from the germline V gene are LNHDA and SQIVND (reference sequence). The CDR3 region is CASSIGIRTAGELFF. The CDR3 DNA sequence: TGTGCCAGTAGTATAGGGATTCGGACAGCCGGGGAGCTGTTTTTT.

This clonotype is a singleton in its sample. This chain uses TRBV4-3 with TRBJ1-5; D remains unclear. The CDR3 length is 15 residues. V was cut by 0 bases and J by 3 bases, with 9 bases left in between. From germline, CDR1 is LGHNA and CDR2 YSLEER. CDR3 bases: TGCGCCAGCAGCCAAGATCGGCGGATCAATCAGCCCCAGCATTTT. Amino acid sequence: CASSQDRRINQPQHF.

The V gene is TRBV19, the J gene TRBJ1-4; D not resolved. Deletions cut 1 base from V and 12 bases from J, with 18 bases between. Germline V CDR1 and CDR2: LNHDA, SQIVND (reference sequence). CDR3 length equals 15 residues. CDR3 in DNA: TGTGCCAGTAGTATAGTTGTTACCCGGGAATCGGAACTGTTTTTT. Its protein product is CASSIVVTRESELFF.

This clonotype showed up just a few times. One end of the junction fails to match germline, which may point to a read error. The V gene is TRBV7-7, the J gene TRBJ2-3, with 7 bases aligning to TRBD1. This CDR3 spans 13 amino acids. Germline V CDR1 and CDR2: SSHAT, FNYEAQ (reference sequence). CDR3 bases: TGTGCTAGCAGCTCGCGAGGGGGCGATACGCAGTATTTT. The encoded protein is CASSSRGGDTQYF.

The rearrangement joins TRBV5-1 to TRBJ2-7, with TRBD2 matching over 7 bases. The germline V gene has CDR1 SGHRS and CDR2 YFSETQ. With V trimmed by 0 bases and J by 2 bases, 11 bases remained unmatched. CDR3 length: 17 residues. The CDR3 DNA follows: TGCGCCAGCAGCTTGGAGCGAGCGGGATGGGAGCCCTACGAGCAGTACTTC. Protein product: CASSLERAGWEPYEQYF.

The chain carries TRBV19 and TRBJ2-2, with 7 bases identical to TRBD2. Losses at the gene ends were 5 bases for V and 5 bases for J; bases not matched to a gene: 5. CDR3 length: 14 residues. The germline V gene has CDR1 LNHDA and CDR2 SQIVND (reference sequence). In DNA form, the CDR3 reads TGTGCCAGTAGTCGCCGGGAGGTAACCGGGGAGCTGTTTTTT. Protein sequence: CASSRREVTGELFF.

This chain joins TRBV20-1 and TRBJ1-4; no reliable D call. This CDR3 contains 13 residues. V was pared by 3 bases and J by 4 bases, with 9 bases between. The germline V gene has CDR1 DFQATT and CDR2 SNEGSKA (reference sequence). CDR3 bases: TGCAGTGCTAGGTCACGGATTAATGAAAAACTGTTTTTT. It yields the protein CSARSRINEKLFF.

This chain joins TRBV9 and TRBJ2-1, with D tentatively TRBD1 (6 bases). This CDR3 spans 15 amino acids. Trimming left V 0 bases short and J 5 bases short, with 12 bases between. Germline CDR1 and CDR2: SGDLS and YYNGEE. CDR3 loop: CASSVAHRANNEQFF. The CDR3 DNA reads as TGTGCCAGCAGCGTAGCCCACAGGGCCAACAATGAGCAGTTCTTC.

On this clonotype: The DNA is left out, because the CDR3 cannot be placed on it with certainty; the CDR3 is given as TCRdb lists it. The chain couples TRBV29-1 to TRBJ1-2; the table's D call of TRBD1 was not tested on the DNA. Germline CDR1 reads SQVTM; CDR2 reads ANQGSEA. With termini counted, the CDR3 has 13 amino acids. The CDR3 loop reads CSGGTGPNYGCTF.

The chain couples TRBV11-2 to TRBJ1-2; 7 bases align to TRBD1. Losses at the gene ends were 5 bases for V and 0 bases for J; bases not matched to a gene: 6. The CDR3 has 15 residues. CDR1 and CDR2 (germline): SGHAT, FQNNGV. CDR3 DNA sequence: TGTGCCAGCAGCCTCGGACAGGTCCCTAACTATGGCTACACCTTC. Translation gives CASSLGQVPNYGYTF.

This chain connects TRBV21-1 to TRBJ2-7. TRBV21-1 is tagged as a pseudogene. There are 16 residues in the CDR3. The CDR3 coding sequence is TGTGCCAGCAGCAAAGGTGGGCAGAAAAACCCCTACGAGCAGTACTTC. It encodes CASSKGGQKNPYEQYF.

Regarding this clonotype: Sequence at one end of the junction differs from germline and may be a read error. The CDR3 here is CASSPPARLIF. In nucleotides, the CDR3 is TGTGCCAGCAGCCCACCCGCCCGCTTGATCTTC. This chain uses TRBV7-9 with TRBJ2-1; no clear D. CDR3 length equals 11 residues. CDR1 is SEHNR, CDR2 FQNEAQ, per germline (reference sequence).

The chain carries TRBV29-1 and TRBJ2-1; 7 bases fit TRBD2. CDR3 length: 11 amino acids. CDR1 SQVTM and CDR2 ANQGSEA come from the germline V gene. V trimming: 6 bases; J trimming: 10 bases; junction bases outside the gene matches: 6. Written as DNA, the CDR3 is TGCAGCGTCTCCCTTAGCGGGGAGCAGTTCTTC. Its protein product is CSVSLSGEQFF.

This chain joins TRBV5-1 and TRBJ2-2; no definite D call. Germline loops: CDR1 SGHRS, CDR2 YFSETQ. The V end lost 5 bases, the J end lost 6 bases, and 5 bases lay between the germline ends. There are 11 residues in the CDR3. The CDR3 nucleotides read TGCGCCAGCAGGCTCGCCGGGGAGCTGTTTTTT. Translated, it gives CASRLAGELFF.

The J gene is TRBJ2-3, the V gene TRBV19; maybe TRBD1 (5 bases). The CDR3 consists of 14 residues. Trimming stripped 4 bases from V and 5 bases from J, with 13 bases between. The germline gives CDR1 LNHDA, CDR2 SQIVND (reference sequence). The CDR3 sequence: CASSTGKGRDTQYF. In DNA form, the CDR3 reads TGTGCCAGTAGTACAGGGAAGGGGCGAGATACGCAGTATTTT.

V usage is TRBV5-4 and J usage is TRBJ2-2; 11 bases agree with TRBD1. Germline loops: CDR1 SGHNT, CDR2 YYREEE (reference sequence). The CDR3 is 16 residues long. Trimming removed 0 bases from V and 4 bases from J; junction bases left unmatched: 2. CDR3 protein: CASSLGGQGATGELFF. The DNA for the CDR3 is TGTGCCAGCAGCTTGGGCGGACAGGGGGCCACCGGGGAGCTGTTTTTT.

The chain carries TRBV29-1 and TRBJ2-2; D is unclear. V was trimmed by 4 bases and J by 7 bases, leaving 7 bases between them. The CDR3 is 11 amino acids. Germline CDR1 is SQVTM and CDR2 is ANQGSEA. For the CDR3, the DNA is TGCAGCGTTGGTGACGTCGGGGAGCTGTTTTTT. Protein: CSVGDVGELFF.

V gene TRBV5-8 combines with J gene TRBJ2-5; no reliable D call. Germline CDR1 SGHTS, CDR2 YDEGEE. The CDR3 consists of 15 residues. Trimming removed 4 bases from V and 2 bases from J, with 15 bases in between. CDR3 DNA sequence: TGTGCCAGCAGCGCCGGACGAATAACGCAAGAGACCCAGTACTTC. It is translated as CASSAGRITQETQYF.

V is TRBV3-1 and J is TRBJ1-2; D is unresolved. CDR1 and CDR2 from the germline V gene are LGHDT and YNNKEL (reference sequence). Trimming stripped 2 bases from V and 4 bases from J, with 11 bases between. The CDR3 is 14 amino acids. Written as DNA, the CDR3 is TGTGCCAGCAGCCAAAGTAACAGACGCTATGGCTACACCTTC. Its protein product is CASSQSNRRYGYTF.